The 25 T cell receptor beta chains below all came from one sample that was sequenced in a study of blood T cells in healthy people across ages. A sample-barcoded 5' primer and a J-beta primer mix were used in a second PCR of roughly 7 to 11 cycles. Each CDR3 protein gets one entry after TCRdb re-called the 5' RACE reads with MiXCR. This sample has roughly 1,500,000 distinct CDR3 sequences; about 31% occur once, and the top ten carry about 10%. The sample consisted of blood. Receptors originate from a woman under 40 in good health.

The gene calls are TRBV12-3 or TRBV12-4 and TRBJ1-1; the D is unclear. CDR3 length: 14 amino acids. Deletions cut 2 bases from V and 1 base from J, with 8 bases between. The CDR3 DNA sequence: TGTGCCAGCAGTTTAATGGAGAAGAACACTGAAGCTTTCTTT. Encoded protein: CASSLMEKNTEAFF.

J is TRBJ2-5 and V is TRBV20-1; D is possibly TRBD2 (6 bases). CDR1 and CDR2 from the germline V gene are DFQATT and SNEGSKA (reference sequence). Trimming removed 0 bases at V and 11 bases at J, with 22 bases between. This CDR3 is 15 amino acids long. CDR3 residues: CSARDSGVSYNEQYF. CDR3 in DNA: TGCAGTGCTAGAGATAGCGGCGTTTCCTACAATGAGCAGTACTTC.

This clonotype was detected only a few times. The J gene is TRBJ2-1, the V gene TRBV12-3 or TRBV12-4; TRBD1 agrees at 9 bases. Trimming at V came to 11 bases and at J to 5 bases, leaving 7 bases not matched to a gene. This CDR3 region has 13 residues. The CDR3 region is CAGGDRANNEQFF. CDR3 DNA: TGTGCCGGAGGGGACAGGGCGAACAATGAGCAGTTCTTC.

This sequence joins TRBV27 and TRBJ2-7; D is unclear. This CDR3 has 14 amino acids. V lost 4 bases to trimming and J lost 0 bases, with 10 bases between them. Germline V gives CDR1 MNHEY, CDR2 SMNVEV (reference sequence). The CDR3 protein is CASSSLLSSYEQYF. The DNA of the CDR3 is TGTGCCAGCAGTTCGCTACTTTCCTCCTACGAGCAGTACTTC.

This clonotype was counted only a few times. V and J are TRBV3-1 and TRBJ2-7, with 9 positions matching TRBD2. The end of the DNA is better explained by TRBJ2-4, so the J call may be wrong. CDR3 size: 15 residues. Germline CDR1 is LGHDT and CDR2 is YNNKEL (reference sequence). CDR3 in amino acids: CASSQDLSSGGIQYF. In DNA form, the CDR3 reads TGTGCCAGCAGCCAAGATCTGAGTAGCGGGGGCATTCAGTACTTC.

In this sample, this clonotype turned up once. The chain uses TRBV6-5 and TRBJ1-1; no definite D call. The CDR3 loop spans 14 amino acids. Per germline, CDR1 MNHEY and CDR2 SVGAGI. The ends were cut back, 4 bases at V and 1 base at J, with 10 bases in the middle. The CDR3 here is CASSSLGKNTEAFF. In DNA, the CDR3 is TGTGCCAGCAGTTCTCTTGGGAAGAACACTGAAGCTTTCTTT.

This clonotype was seen repeatedly, ten times or more. J is TRBJ2-1 and V is TRBV4-1; 7 bases fit TRBD2. This CDR3 comprises 15 residues. J was trimmed by 7 bases and V by 1 base; bases with no gene match: 7. Germline lookup yields CDR1 MGHRA and CDR2 YSYEKL. The CDR3 DNA reads TGCGCCAGCAGCCAAGGGCGGGGGTTTCGGAATGAGCAGTTCTTC. Its protein product is CASSQGRGFRNEQFF.

Note on this clonotype: A single base separates this from a much larger clone, so it may be a read error. The CDR3, as DNA: TGTGCCAGCGGTCCCCACCTGGGAGCGGGAGCCAAAAACATTCAGTACTTC. It specifies CASGPHLGAGAKNIQYF. The chain joins TRBV12-3 or TRBV12-4 to TRBJ2-4; possibly TRBD2 for D (6 bases). Trimming left V 8 bases short and J 0 bases short, with 20 bases between. CDR3 length equals 17 residues.

V and J are TRBV20-1 and TRBJ2-3, with 10 bases that match TRBD2. The junction had 10 bases not matched to a gene; V was cut back by 5 bases and J by 5 bases. CDR1 is DFQATT and CDR2 is SNEGSKA in the germline V gene (reference sequence). The CDR3 runs 15 residues. CDR3 loop: CSAARLAGVVDTQYF. DNA for the CDR3: TGCAGTGCTGCGCGTCTAGCGGGGGTGGTAGATACGCAGTATTTT.

This clonotype has just one count. This chain connects TRBV7-6 to TRBJ2-7; either TRBD1 or TRBD2 may supply D (6 bases each). Trimming pared 4 bases from V and 4 bases from J, leaving 14 bases between. The CDR3 has 14 residues. CDR1 is SGHVS, CDR2 FNYEAQ, per germline. CDR3 in DNA: TGTGCCAGCAGCTCCGGGGGCTTCGAGTACGAGCAGTACTTC. Translation: CASSSGGFEYEQYF. The whole variable domain, filled in from reference TRBV7-6 and TRBJ2-7, reads GAGVSQSPRYKVTKRGQDVALRCDPISGHVSLYWYRQALGQGPEFLTYFNYEAQQDKSGLPNDRFSAERPEGSISTLTIQRTEQRDSAMYRCASSSGGFEYEQYFGPGTRLTVT.

The chain links TRBV30 to TRBJ2-7; 12 nucleotides match TRBD2. Trimming removed 2 bases from V and 3 bases from J; junction bases left unmatched: 2. The CDR3 runs to 14 residues. CDR1 is GTSNPN and CDR2 is SVGIG in the germline V gene (reference sequence). In DNA form, the CDR3 reads TGTGCCTGGAGTCGACTAGCGGGGGACTACGAGCAGTACTTC. It encodes CAWSRLAGDYEQYF.

The chain is built from TRBV29-1 and TRBJ2-1; D unclear. Trimming cost V 7 bases and J 0 bases, with 13 bases left between them. The germline V gene encodes CDR1 SQVTM and CDR2 ANQGSEA. The CDR3 is 14 amino acids. The CDR3 DNA reads as TGCAGCGGGACGGACGGCAGCTCCTACAATGAGCAGTTCTTC. It yields the protein CSGTDGSSYNEQFF.

The V gene is TRBV4-1, the J gene TRBJ1-6; TRBD1 might be the D (5 bases). Germline lookup yields CDR1 MGHRA and CDR2 YSYEKL. The germline V and J ends were trimmed by 0 bases and 9 bases, with 24 bases remaining between them. This CDR3 comprises 19 residues. The chain's CDR3 is CASSQDGGTGRKLVSPLHF. In DNA, the CDR3 is TGCGCCAGCAGCCAAGATGGAGGAACAGGAAGGAAATTAGTTTCACCCCTCCACTTT.

Comments on this clonotype: A much bigger clone sits one base away, suggesting this may be a read error. The chain has TRBV4-1 and TRBJ2-5; a possible D gene is TRBD2 (6 bases). Trimming pared 8 bases from V and 5 bases from J, leaving 12 bases between. The CDR3 is made up of 12 amino acids. Per germline, CDR1 MGHRA and CDR2 YSYEKL. CDR3: CASGGSGETQYF. CDR3 in DNA: TGCGCCAGCGGGGGGAGCGGGGAGACCCAGTACTTC.

The table lists this clonotype with a few counts. The chain carries TRBV5-5 and TRBJ1-2; no clear D gene. The CDR3 sequence is 13 residues long. Germline lookup yields CDR1 SGHKS and CDR2 YYEKEE (reference sequence). Trimming took 1 base from V and 8 from J, leaving 12 bases between them. This CDR3 reads CASSLSDMEGYTF. The DNA of the CDR3 is TGTGCCAGCAGCTTGTCCGACATGGAGGGCTACACCTTC. Together with reference TRBV5-5 and TRBJ1-2, the CDR3 gives the full variable domain: DAGVTQSPTHLIKTRGQQVTLRCSPISGHKSVSWYQQVLGQGPQFIFQYYEKEERGRGNFPDRFSARQFPNYSSELNVNALLLGDSALYLCASSLSDMEGYTFGSGTRLTVV.

The sample holds a few counts of this clonotype. This rearrangement joins TRBV11-2 to TRBJ2-5; tentatively, D is TRBD2 (5 bases). Trimming took off 5 bases at V and 7 bases at J, with 17 bases between the two ends. This CDR3 spans 14 amino acids. The germline CDR1 and CDR2 sequences are SGHAT and FQNNGV. Here the CDR3 reads CASSIPHERGTQYF. The CDR3 DNA follows: TGTGCCAGCAGCATACCACATGAACGGGGGACCCAGTACTTC.

The rearrangement joins TRBV5-4 to TRBJ2-3; D uncertain. The germline gives CDR1 SGHNT, CDR2 YYREEE (reference sequence). The V and J ends lost 0 bases and 3 bases respectively, with 14 bases between them. The CDR3 length is 16 residues. The CDR3 sequence is CASSLGTSYFTDTQYF. In DNA form, the CDR3 reads TGTGCCAGCAGCTTGGGGACGTCCTATTTTACAGATACGCAGTATTTT.

On this clonotype itself: Its ends do not fully match the called genes, so a read error is possible. The gene calls are TRBV27 and TRBJ2-4, with D tentatively TRBD2 (5 bases). The J call is in doubt because the DNA end fits TRBJ2-5 better. Germline assignment: CDR1 MNHEY and CDR2 SMNVEV (reference sequence). This CDR3 is 15 amino acids long. The CDR3: CVSSLIAGGGETQYF. The CDR3 DNA reads TGTGTCAGCAGTTTAATAGCAGGAGGTGGAGAGACCCAGTACTTC.

The chain links TRBV7-6 to TRBJ1-1; D remains unclear. CDR1 SGHVS and CDR2 FNYEAQ come from the germline V gene. The CDR3 consists of 15 residues. V lost 1 base and J 0 bases, leaving 9 bases between the germline ends. The CDR3 bases are TGTGCCAGCAGCTTAGAGCCCGGTCTGAACACTGAAGCTTTCTTT. Translation: CASSLEPGLNTEAFF.

The V gene is TRBV28, the J gene TRBJ2-3; TRBD2 matches at 9 bases. CDR1 and CDR2 from the germline V gene are MDHEN and SYDVKM. Trimming cost V 6 bases and J 5 bases; bases outside gene matches: 12. This CDR3 is built from 16 residues. DNA for the CDR3: TGTGCCAGCAGCCCTATTTTAGCGGGAGAAATAGATACGCAGTATTTT. The encoded protein is CASSPILAGEIDTQYF.

This clonotype was seen only a few times. This chain joins TRBV20-1 and TRBJ2-1; the D call may be TRBD1 or TRBD2 (6 bases each). The CDR3 is 13 residues long. CDR1 is DFQATT and CDR2 is SNEGSKA in the germline V gene (reference sequence). CDR3 residues: CRAGGGADNEQFF. CDR3 in DNA: TGCAGGGCTGGGGGCGGGGCGGACAATGAGCAGTTCTTC.

The chain is built from TRBV5-1 and TRBJ2-7; 9 positions agree with TRBD2. The CDR3 extends over 15 amino acids. From germline, CDR1 is SGHRS and CDR2 YFSETQ. V was pared by 4 bases and J by 7 bases, with 12 bases of the junction left unmatched. The CDR3 region is CASSLAGGQGNEQYF. CDR3 coding DNA: TGCGCCAGCAGCCTCGCGGGGGGGCAGGGGAATGAGCAGTACTTC.

This clonotype has a handful of counts. This chain links TRBV7-9 with TRBJ1-4, with 8 bases lining up with TRBD1. V was pared by 5 bases and J by 6 bases, with 5 bases of the junction left unmatched. Germline V gives CDR1 SEHNR, CDR2 FQNEAQ (reference sequence). This CDR3 spans 14 amino acids. The CDR3 DNA reads TGTGCCAGCAGCACCGGACAGGGTGATGAAAAACTGTTTTTT. The encoded protein is CASSTGQGDEKLFF.

The sample holds a few counts of this clonotype. This chain connects TRBV27 to TRBJ2-1; D is unclear. CDR1 and CDR2 (germline): MNHEY, SMNVEV (reference sequence). V lost 0 bases, J lost 8 bases, and 8 bases lay in between. The CDR3 covers 13 residues. CDR3 residues: CASSLSKGYEQFF. In nucleotides, the CDR3 is TGTGCCAGCAGTTTATCGAAGGGCTATGAGCAGTTCTTC.

This clonotype has only a few counts. The rearrangement joins TRBV27 to TRBJ2-1; D is possibly TRBD1 (5 bases). CDR3 length equals 13 residues. From germline, CDR1 is MNHEY and CDR2 SMNVEV (reference sequence). V was clipped by 2 bases and J by 7 bases, with 9 bases between them. The CDR3 protein is CASSLTGSNEQFF. Here the CDR3 DNA reads TGTGCCAGCAGTTTAACAGGAAGTAATGAGCAGTTCTTC.